This TCR beta chain was found in a study of control samples from healthy donors and cancer patients. Using immunoSEQ multiplex PCR, the repertoire was profiled, and TCRdb retains in-frame clones only, with some absent. In the table there are 55,000 to 65,000 clones, around 87% of which are singletons. Per the germline V gene, CDR1 is SGHTA and CDR2 is FQGTGA. This CDR3 comprises 14 residues. Trimming took 5 bases from V and 2 from J, leaving 12 bases between them. As concerns this clone: Other DNA sequences within the sample encode an identical CDR3.

The V call is TRBV7-3, the J call TRBJ2-5; D perhaps matches TRBD2 (6 bases). Material: PBMCs. This TCR derives from a woman aged 55 to 70 with lung cancer. CDR3: CASSPTGLQETQYF. Written as DNA, the CDR3 is TGTGCCAGCAGCCCTACGGGACTTCAAGAGACCCAGTACTTC.